A selection of T cell receptor beta chains follows, all from one sample in a study of OX40 agonist ivuxolimab in advanced cancers. Produced via immunoSEQ multiplex PCR; TCRdb's table is partial and in-frame only. The table includes over 70,000 clones, roughly 88% detected once. Sequenced material: CD4+ or CD8+ T cells sorted from blood, taken in a trial of the OX40 agonist ivuxolimab. The source is an adult with an advanced solid tumor such as melanoma, head and neck, liver or kidney cancer. Each CDR3 is given with its conserved first and last residue. The order of the fields is D gene, V gene, J gene, clone size, CDR3 protein, CDR3 DNA. A D gene is named only where the DNA matches it firmly. For some rows the clone size is stated as once, few or many, or as a class when expanded; others skip it.

D: NA; V: TRBV10-3; J: TRBJ2-1; size: NA; CDR3: CAIGTTSSYNEQFF; DNA: TGTGCCATCGGGACGACCAGCTCCTACAATGAGCAGTTCTTC
D: NA; V: TRBV5-6; J: TRBJ1-3; size: few; CDR3: CASSWGLVSPSGNTIYF; DNA: TGTGCCAGCAGCTGGGGGTTGGTCAGCCCCTCTGGAAACACCATATATTTT
D: NA; V: TRBV30; J: TRBJ2-7; size: NA; CDR3: CAWSVGGNEQYF; DNA: TGTGCCTGGAGTGTGGGGGGCAACGAGCAGTACTTC
D: TRBD2; V: TRBV7-9; J: TRBJ2-7; size: NA; CDR3: CASSPASGSYEQYF; DNA: TGTGCCAGCAGCCCTGCTAGCGGCTCCTACGAGCAGTACTTC
D: NA; V: TRBV7-2; J: TRBJ1-3; size: NA; CDR3: CASSYQVGALGRGNTIYF; DNA: TGTGCCAGCAGCTACCAGGTGGGGGCCTTGGGACGTGGAAACACCATATATTTT
D: TRBD1; V: TRBV7-9; J: TRBJ1-3; size: NA; CDR3: CASSSGGSGNTIYF; DNA: TGTGCCAGCAGCTCAGGGGGCTCTGGAAACACCATATATTTT
D: NA; V: TRBV7-2; J: TRBJ1-1; size: once; CDR3: CASSFQGRNTEAFF; DNA: TGTGCCAGCAGCTTCCAGGGAAGGAACACTGAAGCTTTCTTT
D: TRBD1; V: TRBV7-2; J: TRBJ2-2; size: NA; CDR3: CASSPQGLNTGELFF; DNA: TGTGCCAGCAGCCCACAGGGGCTGAACACCGGGGAGCTGTTTTTT
D: NA; V: TRBV5-5; J: TRBJ1-5; size: NA; CDR3: CASTLGGYSNQPQHF; DNA: TGTGCCAGCACCCTCGGCGGTTATAGCAATCAGCCCCAGCATTTT
D: NA; V: TRBV19; J: TRBJ1-5; size: NA; CDR3: CASNVGSNQPQHF; DNA: TGTGCCAGTAACGTGGGGAGCAATCAGCCCCAGCATTTT
D: TRBD2; V: TRBV5-1; J: TRBJ2-5; size: NA; CDR3: CASSAGTRAAALQETQYF; DNA: TGCGCCAGCAGTGCCGGGACTAGGGCCGCGGCCCTCCAAGAGACCCAGTACTTC
D: TRBD1; V: TRBV6-5; J: TRBJ2-5; size: NA; CDR3: CASSAPHDRGETQYF; DNA: TGTGCCAGCAGCGCCCCTCATGACAGGGGTGAGACCCAGTACTTC
D: NA; V: TRBV7-9; J: TRBJ1-4; size: NA; CDR3: CASSLGVVTSNEKLFF; DNA: TGTGCCAGCAGCTTAGGGGTGGTTACGTCTAATGAAAAACTGTTTTTT
D: TRBD2; V: TRBV6-5; J: TRBJ2-1; size: NA; CDR3: CASSPTSGRNNEQFF; DNA: TGTGCCAGCAGTCCTACTAGCGGGAGGAACAATGAGCAGTTCTTC
D: TRBD1; V: TRBV19; J: TRBJ1-1; size: NA; CDR3: CASSFPSGQSKNTEAFF; DNA: TGTGCCAGTAGTTTCCCTTCGGGACAGTCAAAGAACACTGAAGCTTTCTTT
D: NA; V: TRBV7-2; J: TRBJ2-7; size: NA; CDR3: CASSLVKRGSYEQYF; DNA: TGTGCCAGCAGCCTTGTTAAAAGGGGTTCCTACGAGCAGTACTTC
D: TRBD2; V: TRBV25-1; J: TRBJ2-5; size: NA; CDR3: CASRMSGGAQETQYF; DNA: TGTGCCAGCAGGATGAGCGGGGGGGCCCAGGAGACCCAGTACTTC
D: NA; V: TRBV5-4; J: TRBJ1-1; size: NA; CDR3: CASSFLGKGTEAFF; DNA: TGTGCCAGCAGCTTTTTAGGGAAGGGCACTGAAGCTTTCTTT
D: TRBD1; V: TRBV18; J: TRBJ2-5; size: NA; CDR3: CASSLTGTGGETQYF; DNA: TGTGCCAGCTCACTTACCGGGACAGGGGGTGAGACCCAGTACTTC
D: TRBD1; V: TRBV19; J: TRBJ1-5; size: NA; CDR3: CASGQGIEPQHF; DNA: TGTGCCAGCGGACAGGGAATTGAGCCCCAGCATTTT
D: NA; V: TRBV6-1; J: TRBJ2-6; size: NA; CDR3: CASNQQGSGANVLTF; DNA: TGTGCCAGCAATCAACAGGGTTCTGGGGCCAACGTCCTGACTTTC
D: NA; V: TRBV5-1; J: TRBJ2-7; size: NA; CDR3: CASSFSAGTAYEQYF; DNA: TGCGCCAGCAGCTTCTCAGCGGGGACAGCCTACGAGCAGTACTTC
D: NA; V: TRBV18; J: TRBJ1-5; size: NA; CDR3: CASSPGGVQNRHF; DNA: TGTGCCAGCTCACCAGGGGGCGTCCAAAATAGGCATTTT
D: TRBD2; V: TRBV7-9; J: TRBJ2-3; size: once; CDR3: CASSWVAGTDTQYF; DNA: TGTGCCAGCAGCTGGGTAGCGGGGACAGATACGCAGTATTTT
D: NA; V: TRBV11-2; J: TRBJ2-3; size: NA; CDR3: CASSLGPGTDTQYF; DNA: TGTGCCAGCAGCTTAGGCCCGGGTACAGATACGCAGTATTTT
D: TRBD2; V: TRBV12-5; J: TRBJ2-7; size: NA; CDR3: CASALAGTREQYF; DNA: TGTGCTAGTGCCCTAGCGGGGACACGGGAGCAGTACTTC
D: NA; V: TRBV19; J: TRBJ2-1; size: NA; CDR3: CASKRGVMAGNEQFF; DNA: TGTGCCAGTAAGCGTGGAGTGATGGCAGGGAATGAGCAGTTCTTC
D: NA; V: TRBV5-5; J: TRBJ1-6; size: NA; CDR3: CASSLDVNSPLHF; DNA: TGTGCCAGCAGCTTGGACGTGAATTCACCCCTCCACTTT
D: NA; V: TRBV6-6; J: TRBJ1-1; size: NA; CDR3: CASSSRGNTEAFF; DNA: TGTGCCAGCAGTTCAAGGGGAAACACTGAAGCTTTCTTT
D: NA; V: TRBV7-7; J: TRBJ1-1; size: NA; CDR3: CASSLNSLAEAFF; DNA: TGTGCTAGCAGCTTGAACTCCCTAGCTGAAGCTTTCTTT
D: TRBD1; V: TRBV11-3; J: TRBJ2-1; size: once; CDR3: CASSSGQAYNEQFF; DNA: TGTGCCAGCAGCTCGGGACAGGCTTACAATGAGCAGTTCTTC
D: NA; V: TRBV2; J: TRBJ2-1; size: once; CDR3: CASAGGGPWDEQFF; DNA: TGTGCCTCGGCAGGGGGGGGGCCCTGGGATGAGCAGTTCTTC
D: NA; V: TRBV9; J: TRBJ1-1; size: few; CDR3: CASSAGGTNTEAFF; DNA: TGTGCCAGCAGCGCAGGAGGGACGAACACTGAAGCTTTCTTT
D: TRBD1; V: TRBV9; J: TRBJ2-5; size: NA; CDR3: CASSVNTGTEETQYF; DNA: TGTGCCAGCAGCGTTAACACCGGGACAGAAGAGACCCAGTACTTC
D: NA; V: TRBV19; J: TRBJ2-1; size: NA; CDR3: CASSSGTEIYNEQFF; DNA: TGTGCCAGTAGCAGCGGGACAGAGATTTACAATGAGCAGTTCTTC
D: NA; V: TRBV11-3; J: TRBJ1-1; size: NA; CDR3: CASSNQVNTEAFF; DNA: TGTGCCAGCAGCAATCAGGTAAACACTGAAGCTTTCTTT
D: NA; V: TRBV5-6; J: TRBJ1-1; size: NA; CDR3: CASRFHRLRGTEAFF; DNA: TGTGCCAGCAGGTTTCACAGGTTGCGGGGCACTGAAGCTTTCTTT
D: NA; V: TRBV29-1; J: TRBJ2-5; size: NA; CDR3: CSAGASEQTQYF; DNA: TGCAGCGCTGGGGCTAGTGAGCAGACCCAGTACTTC
D: TRBD1; V: TRBV5-4; J: TRBJ1-1; size: NA; CDR3: CASSLDRGGTEAFF; DNA: TGTGCCAGCAGCCTTGACAGGGGTGGCACTGAAGCTTTCTTT
D: NA; V: TRBV5-1; J: TRBJ1-6; size: NA; CDR3: CASSSGQTDSPLHF; DNA: TGCGCCAGCAGCAGCGGACAGACGGATTCACCCCTCCACTTT
D: NA; V: TRBV6-5; J: TRBJ1-1; size: NA; CDR3: CASSYEGGTEAFF; DNA: TGTGCCAGCAGTTACGAAGGAGGCACTGAAGCTTTCTTT
D: TRBD1; V: TRBV5-1; J: TRBJ1-3; size: NA; CDR3: CASSLVDRGGISGNTIYF; DNA: TGCGCCAGCAGCTTGGTCGACAGGGGAGGAATCTCTGGAAACACCATATATTTT
D: TRBD2; V: TRBV7-9; J: TRBJ2-3; size: NA; CDR3: CASSLSGGPSTDTQYF; DNA: TGTGCCAGCAGCTTATCGGGGGGTCCGAGCACAGATACGCAGTATTTT
D: TRBD1; V: TRBV15; J: TRBJ1-2; size: NA; CDR3: CATSRDQGAAIIYGYTF; DNA: TGTGCCACCAGCAGAGATCAGGGGGCGGCTATCATCTATGGCTACACCTTC
D: TRBD1; V: TRBV19; J: TRBJ1-2; size: few; CDR3: CASSMGQGWYGYTF; DNA: TGTGCCAGTAGTATGGGACAGGGTTGGTATGGCTACACCTTC
D: NA; V: TRBV10-2; J: TRBJ1-1; size: once; CDR3: CASFRVNTEAFF; DNA: TGCGCCAGCTTCCGGGTTAACACTGAAGCTTTCTTT